This passage covers 3 T cell receptor beta chains from one sample sequenced in a study of neurological immune-mediated disorders. Time point noted: longitudinal time-point 2. TCRdb re-derived calls from the 5' RACE reads in MiXCR, one entry per CDR3 protein. The data contain roughly 49,000 distinct CDR3 sequences, around 12% of them singletons. The specimen sequenced was PBMCs. These TCRs come from a male donor with HTLV-1-associated myelopathy (HAM/TSP).

Ten or more counts support this clonotype. The chain links TRBV11-3 to TRBJ1-6, with 7 bases matching TRBD1. This CDR3 has 16 residues. After removal of 2 bases from V and 8 bases from J, the junction contained 9 bases not matched to a gene. Per the germline V gene, CDR1 is SGHNT and CDR2 is YENEEA. CDR3 in DNA: TGTGCCAGCAGCTTACGACAGGGAGTTGGAGATTCACCCCTCCACTTT. It is translated as CASSLRQGVGDSPLHF.

This clonotype has a handful of counts. The chain carries TRBV27 and TRBJ2-2, with 8 bases lining up with TRBD1. V lost 5 bases to trimming and J lost 7 bases; unmatched junction nucleotides: 15. CDR1 MNHEY and CDR2 SMNVEV come from the germline V gene (reference sequence). The CDR3 extends over 17 amino acids. Written as DNA, the CDR3 is TGTGCCAGCAGTCTAACCAGGACAGGGACCTACAGCGGGGAGCTGTTTTTT. This gives the protein CASSLTRTGTYSGELFF.

This clonotype came up many times. The chain carries TRBV5-6 and TRBJ1-6; the match to TRBD1 covers 7 bases. The CDR3 loop spans 16 amino acids. CDR1 and CDR2 (germline): SGHDT, YYEEEE. V was pared by 4 bases and J by 7 bases, with 11 bases of the junction left unmatched. The DNA for the CDR3 is TGTGCCAGCAGCCGGTTTGAACAGGGGAGGAATTCACCCCTCCACTTT. It is translated as CASSRFEQGRNSPLHF.